The entry below describes one T cell receptor beta chain. Its matching antigen is unknown. The sample belongs to a study of PD-1 blockade in classical Hodgkin lymphoma. General observations from the study: Differences between repertoires have undefined causes, possibly disease activity or prior therapy. When nivolumab was started under 1 year after ASCT, patients were excluded. Healthy donors reportedly exceeded newly diagnosed patients in baseline TCR diversity.

In germline, CDR1 is MGHDK, CDR2 SYGVNS. V lost 7 bases to trimming and J lost 4 bases; unmatched junction nucleotides: 6. There are 13 residues in the CDR3. The method was immunoSEQ multiplex PCR; TCRdb's version includes in-frame clones alone and lacks a portion of them. The data contain about 150,000 clones, about four fifths of them singletons. Each and every patient relapsed after autologous stem cell transplantation, and patients got differing brentuximab vedotin exposure. Classification of best responses gave complete response, partial response or progressive disease. The gene calls are TRBV25-1 and TRBJ1-2, with 7 bases identical to TRBD1. Source: peripheral blood mononuclear cells (PBMCs), taken before the second cycle of nivolumab. The receptor was derived from a human donor with classical Hodgkin lymphoma. The CDR3 nucleotides are TGTGCCAGCACCAGCGGGACAGCCTATGGCTACACCTTC. Translating it yields CASTSGTAYGYTF.